This T cell receptor (beta chain) was profiled in a study of CXCR3-negative and CXCR3-positive naive CD8 T cells. General study results and limits: Researchers report that CXCR3-positive naive cells carry more hydrophobic TRB CDR3s than CXCR3-negative naive cells. TRBV-TRBJ usage matched between naive CXCR3-negative and CXCR3-positive cells but not between memory cells.

The naive CD8+ gate required CD45RO-CCR7+CD27+CD95- phenotype. The study made its TRB cDNA libraries by 5' RACE, adding UMI labels. Reprocessing the 5' RACE reads, TCRdb reports a single entry for every CDR3 protein and omits DNA. The sample shows some 130,000 distinct CDR3 sequences, and 0.59% sits with its ten largest clones. Germline CDR1 is SQVTM and CDR2 is ANQGSEA. This CDR3 spans 15 amino acids. As regards this clonotype: Its antigen remains unidentified.

The chain couples TRBV29-1 to TRBJ2-7; the D call of TRBD2 rests on TCRdb alone, since no DNA is present to check it. The sequence was collected from a human donor in good health. Some clones in this sample may be carry-over from other donors' samples. The sequenced sample consisted of naive CXCR3+ CD8+ T cells from blood. The subset: CD45RO-CCR7+CD27+CD95- naive CD8+ T cells expressing CXCR3 (TNR3+). The chain's CDR3 is CSVDTGTSATYEQYF.